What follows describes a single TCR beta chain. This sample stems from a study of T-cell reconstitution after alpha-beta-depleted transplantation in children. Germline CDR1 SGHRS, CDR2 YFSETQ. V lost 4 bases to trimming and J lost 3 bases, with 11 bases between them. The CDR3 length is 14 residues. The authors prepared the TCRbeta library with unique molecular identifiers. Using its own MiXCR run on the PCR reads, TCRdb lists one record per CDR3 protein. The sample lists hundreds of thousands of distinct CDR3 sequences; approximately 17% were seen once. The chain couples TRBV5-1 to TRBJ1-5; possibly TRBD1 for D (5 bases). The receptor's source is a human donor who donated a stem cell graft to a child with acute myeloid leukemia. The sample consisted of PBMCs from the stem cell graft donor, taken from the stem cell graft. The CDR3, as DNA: TGCGCCAGCAGCCTTCGACAGTACAATCAGCCCCAGCATTTT. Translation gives CASSLRQYNQPQHF.